Reported below is one T cell receptor (beta chain). The data were taken from a study of blood T cell repertoires in COVID-19. Germline CDR1 is MNHEY and CDR2 is SVGEGT. Trimming left V 6 bases short and J 2 bases short, with 11 bases between. The CDR3 sequence is 13 residues long. This table comes from immunoSEQ multiplex PCR, and its TCRdb copy is limited to in-frame clones, with some not included. Among approximately 220,000 clones, more than 65% were seen once, and the ten largest hold less than 2.5%. The chain employs TRBV6-2 or TRBV6-3 and TRBJ2-7, with D hard to call. Specimen: peripheral blood. This receptor was identified in a woman aged 60-75 years with acute or convalescent COVID-19. The CDR3 coding sequence is TGTGCCAGCAGCCCATCCACGGCCTACGAGCAGTACTTC. It is translated as CASSPSTAYEQYF.